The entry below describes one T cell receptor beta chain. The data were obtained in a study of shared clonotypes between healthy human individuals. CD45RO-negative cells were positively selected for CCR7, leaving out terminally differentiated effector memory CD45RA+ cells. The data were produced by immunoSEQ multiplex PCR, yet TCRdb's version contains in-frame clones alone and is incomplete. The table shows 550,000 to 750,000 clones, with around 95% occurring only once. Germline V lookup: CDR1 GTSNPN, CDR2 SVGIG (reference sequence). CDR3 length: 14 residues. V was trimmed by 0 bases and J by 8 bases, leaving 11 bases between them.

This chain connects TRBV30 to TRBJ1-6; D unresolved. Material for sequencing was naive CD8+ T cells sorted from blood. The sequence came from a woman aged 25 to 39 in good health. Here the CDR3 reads CAWSVHPGDSPLHF. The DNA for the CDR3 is TGTGCCTGGAGTGTACACCCGGGAGATTCACCCCTCCACTTT. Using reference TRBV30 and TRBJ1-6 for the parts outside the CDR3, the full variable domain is SQTIHQWPATLVQPVGSPLSLECTVEGTSNPNLYWYRQAAGRGLQLLFYSVGIGQISSEVPQNLSASRPQDRQFILSSKKLLLSDSGFYLCAWSVHPGDSPLHFGNGTRLTVT.